The rows below give T cell receptor beta chains drawn from one sample of a study of vaccination effects on CD4 cells after COVID-19. For these TCRs, the target antigens are not known. The table came from immunoSEQ multiplex PCR; TCRdb's copy has only in-frame clones and leaves some out. The data contain tens of thousands of clones, approximately 76% of them singletons. The starting material was CD4+ T cells from PBMCs cultured with HCoV-229E spike peptides, obtained after COVID-19 vaccination. These receptors came from a human donor who received a COVID-19 vaccine. CDR3s include the opening cysteine and the closing phenylalanine or tryptophan. A D gene is named only where the DNA matches it firmly. Size is omitted from some rows. Given values are once, few, many or a class for expanded clones.

clone size | J gene | V gene | D gene | CDR3 DNA | CDR3 protein
NA | TRBJ2-2 | TRBV4-1 | TRBD2 | TGCGCCAGCAGCTTCTCTAGCGGGAGGTTCACCGGGGAGCTGTTTTTT | CASSFSSGRFTGELFF
NA | TRBJ2-1 | TRBV14 | TRBD2 | TGTGCCAGCAGTCCGGGACTAGCGGTTTACAATGAGCAGTTCTTC | CASSPGLAVYNEQFF
NA | TRBJ2-1 | TRBV2 | NA | TGTGCCAGCAGTAGGGCAGCCTACAATGAGCAGTTCTTC | CASSRAAYNEQFF
NA | TRBJ2-6 | TRBV15 | NA | TGTGCCACCAGCCTCGGGGGCCCCTCTGGGGCCAACGTCCTGACTTTC | CATSLGGPSGANVLTF
NA | TRBJ2-2 | TRBV29-1 | NA | TGCAGCGCCGGGGGTGGGCGCGGCACCGGGGAGCTGTTTTTT | CSAGGGRGTGELFF
NA | TRBJ1-1 | TRBV5-1 | NA | TGCGCCAGCAGTGTGGATAACACTGAAGCTTTCTTT | CASSVDNTEAFF
NA | TRBJ2-3 | TRBV10-1 | NA | TGCGCCAGCAGCCAAGGACATGCAACAGATACGCAGTATTTT | CASSQGHATDTQYF
NA | TRBJ1-6 | TRBV5-6 | TRBD1 | TGTGCCAGCAGCTTGGCTGACAGGGGCGGTTATTCACCCCTCCACTTT | CASSLADRGGYSPLHF
NA | TRBJ1-2 | TRBV5-1 | NA | TGCGCCAGCAGCGTGGGGGGTGCCAACTCTAACTATGGCTACACCTTC | CASSVGGANSNYGYTF
NA | TRBJ2-3 | TRBV18 | TRBD2 | TGTGCCAGCTCACCGACTAGCGGGAGTACAGATACGCAGTATTTT | CASSPTSGSTDTQYF
NA | TRBJ2-1 | TRBV5-1 | NA | TGCGCCAGCAGCTTGAGGGCCTCCGGATACAATGAGCAGTTCTTC | CASSLRASGYNEQFF
once | TRBJ2-7 | TRBV9 | TRBD2 | TGTGCCAGCAGCGTAGATGCTAGCGGGGCGACCTACGAGCAGTACTTC | CASSVDASGATYEQYF
few | TRBJ2-7 | TRBV25-1 | NA | TGTGCCAGCAGTGACACAGGGAGTTACGAGCAGTACTTC | CASSDTGSYEQYF
NA | TRBJ2-1 | TRBV11-3 | NA | TGTGCCAGCAGCTTAGGCTCTAGGGCCTCCGGGGGTGAGCAGTTCTTC | CASSLGSRASGGEQFF
few | TRBJ1-1 | TRBV2 | NA | TGTGCCAGCGCGGGCCTCGCCGGACCGAACACTGAAGCTTTCTTT | CASAGLAGPNTEAFF
NA | TRBJ1-1 | TRBV5-1 | TRBD1 | TGCGCCAGCAGCTGGGGACAGGCATGGAACACTGAAGCTTTCTTT | CASSWGQAWNTEAFF
NA | TRBJ2-1 | TRBV19 | TRBD1 | TGTGCCAGTAGTAGGGGGACAGGGAATGAGCAGTTCTTC | CASSRGTGNEQFF
NA | TRBJ2-7 | TRBV5-3 | NA | TGTGCCAGAAGCTTGGACCCAGCAGAATTCTACGAGCAGTACTTC | CARSLDPAEFYEQYF
NA | TRBJ2-7 | TRBV6-6 | NA | TGTGCCAGCAGTGACCCGTTCCTCTCCTACGAGCAGTACTTC | CASSDPFLSYEQYF
NA | TRBJ1-1 | TRBV27 | NA | TGTGCCAGCAGTTCCCTACTGACCACTGAAGCTTTCTTT | CASSSLLTTEAFF
NA | TRBJ2-7 | TRBV4-1 | TRBD2 | TGCGCCAGCAGATCCATTCCGGGACTAGCGGGGGCAAGCTCCTACGAGCAGTACTTC | CASRSIPGLAGASSYEQYF
NA | TRBJ2-2 | TRBV27 | TRBD2 | TGTGCCAGCAGGGTACTAGCGGTCGGGGAGCTGTTTTTT | CASRVLAVGELFF
NA | TRBJ2-6 | TRBV7-8 | NA | TGTGCCAGCAGCTTAGCCCTTTCTGGGGCCAACGTCCTGACTTTC | CASSLALSGANVLTF
NA | TRBJ1-2 | TRBV5-1 | TRBD1 | TGCGCCAGCAGCTTGTCAACAGGGGGAAATGGCTACACCTTC | CASSLSTGGNGYTF
once | TRBJ1-1 | TRBV6-2/TRBV6-3 | NA | TGTGCCAGCAGTTACGCGGGTTTTCAGAACACTGAAGCTTTCTTT | CASSYAGFQNTEAFF
NA | TRBJ2-3 | TRBV5-1 | TRBD1 | TGCGCCAGCAGCTTGGGGGTGGGACAGACCACAGATACGCAGTATTTT | CASSLGVGQTTDTQYF
few | TRBJ1-1 | TRBV27 | NA | TGTGCCAGCAGTCAAGGGCCGGGTCCGAACACTGAAGCTTTCTTT | CASSQGPGPNTEAFF
NA | TRBJ1-2 | TRBV15 | NA | TGTGCCACCAGCAGAGATTCGGGCGGCTACACCTTC | CATSRDSGGYTF
NA | TRBJ1-2 | TRBV6-1 | NA | TGTGCCAGCAGTGAAGCCTCGAGTGGCTACACCTTC | CASSEASSGYTF
NA | TRBJ1-5 | TRBV2 | TRBD1 | TGTGCCAGCAGTGAAATGACAGGGGGTTCTCGGCCCCAGCATTTT | CASSEMTGGSRPQHF
few | TRBJ1-2 | TRBV12-3/TRBV12-4 | TRBD1 | TGTGCCAGCAGTCCGGGACAGGGGGCTTACACCTTC | CASSPGQGAYTF
once | TRBJ1-1 | TRBV18 | NA | TGTGCCAGCTCACCGGGAGAGTTCATGATGAACACTGAAGCTTTCTTT | CASSPGEFMMNTEAFF
NA | TRBJ1-2 | TRBV30 | TRBD1 | TGTGCCTGGAGTACCGGGACAGATAATGGCTACACCTTC | CAWSTGTDNGYTF
NA | TRBJ1-1 | TRBV25-1 | NA | TGTGCCAGCAGTGAATTTGGGGGGCAGTACGCTGAAGCTTTCTTT | CASSEFGGQYAEAFF
NA | TRBJ2-5 | TRBV11-2 | NA | TGTGCCAGCAGCTTAACAGAAAGGGGCCAAGAGACCCAGTACTTC | CASSLTERGQETQYF
NA | TRBJ2-2 | TRBV18 | NA | TGTGCCAGCTCACCGCCCGAGGCGGGTAAAACCGGGGAGCTGTTTTTT | CASSPPEAGKTGELFF
few | TRBJ1-3 | TRBV5-1 | NA | TGCGCCAGCAGCCGTGGAGGAGGTGACTCTGGAAACACCATATATTTT | CASSRGGGDSGNTIYF
NA | TRBJ2-3 | TRBV3-1/TRBV3-2 | NA | TGTGCCAGCAGCCAAGCCACAGATACGCAGTATTTT | CASSQATDTQYF
NA | TRBJ1-1 | TRBV11-2 | NA | TGTGCCAGCAGCTTAGATCGACGGGGGAGTGAAGCTTTCTTT | CASSLDRRGSEAFF